This T cell receptor (beta chain) stems from a study of post-analysis software for immune sequencing data (dated by TCRdb to 2015 to 2017). Regarding the complete study: Recorded disease courses included relapsing-remitting, secondary progressive and progressive-relapsing multiple sclerosis, with some patients lacking subtype annotation. The patient repertoires were set against roughly eleven previously published healthy control repertoires from donors whose ages ranged from about 6 to 25 years. A subset of samples was prepared in parallel using single-end sample barcoding, then pooled and co-amplified after Illumina adapter ligation. Study-wide findings and limitations: The control group was slightly older than the multiple sclerosis patient group. Significantly higher frequencies in patients than in controls were found for five TRBV segments, including TRBV5-6, TRBV5-1 and TRBV20-1. Strong co-clustering of samples prepared in the same batch was shown by direct clustering with F measure, prompting a batch-effect correction. Multiple sclerosis patients had significantly lower normalized Chao1 diversity than controls, a result that suggests substantial peripheral T-cell clonal expansion.

This clonotype was picked up a small number of times. The antigen it binds to is not known. There are no base qualities to consult, and no much larger clone falls within one base. The CDR3 covers 16 residues, taking in both the cysteine and the phenylalanine. Solely the CDR3 DNA is kept, with 48 bases framed from the first base. For this chain, trimming is 0 bases at the V end and 2 bases at the J end, and the number of junction bases without a gene match is 2. CDR1 and CDR2 are read off the germline V gene (reference sequence) as LGHDT and YNNKEL. Interpreted using the paper, the time point label stands for: second blood draw from one MS patient after hematopoietic stem cell transplantation. To demonstrate the VDJtools post-analysis software, the study profiled TCR beta repertoires from the peripheral blood of around 13 young patients with multiple sclerosis. The patients with multiple sclerosis were children and adolescents between about 6 and 17 years of age.

Library preparation used PCR. Instrument used: Illumina HiSeq 2500. To reduce PCR and sequencing biases, unique molecular identifiers were built into the TCR beta cDNA libraries. Some 500,000 cDNA molecules were obtained for every 1 to 10 million input T cells, so each molecule roughly corresponded to one T cell. The patient libraries were prepared and sequenced with the same protocol used for the earlier healthy control dataset. Within a given batch, samples were prepared together, multiplexed and sequenced on the same HiSeq lane. The original methods were these. Raw barcoded reads were processed with MIGEC, and single-read molecular identifier groups were discarded before consensus assembly and CDR3 extraction. Clonotype tables were post-analysed with VDJtools, and diversity was normalized by down-sampling all datasets to the smallest sample size. To correct batch-related cross-sample contamination, repertoire overlap clustering matched CDR3 amino acid sequences but not nucleotide sequences. TCRdb reprocessed the public reads (quality trimming at Q25 with fastp, clone calling with MiXCR) and kept in-frame beta chains. Rows with a matching CDR3 protein are joined into one entry that keeps the most common DNA and genes. What appears here as the V and J calls and clone size reflects TCRdb's work, not the paper's. Present in this sample are 160,000 or so distinct CDR3 sequences, 30% to 45% of which were seen just once. The ten most abundant clones make up 28% of the sample.

The source was blood, collected after autologous hematopoietic stem cell transplantation. The V and J genes are TRBV3-1 and TRBJ2-5, and TRBD2 matches 11 of the central bases. This TCR came from a girl aged 5-17 years with multiple sclerosis. Donor details come from another sample of the same person, matched by shared clones. The CDR3 amino acid sequence is: CASSQDPSGRQETQYF. The nucleotide sequence is TGTGCCAGCAGCCAAGATCCTAGCGGGAGGCAAGAGACCCAGTACTTC.